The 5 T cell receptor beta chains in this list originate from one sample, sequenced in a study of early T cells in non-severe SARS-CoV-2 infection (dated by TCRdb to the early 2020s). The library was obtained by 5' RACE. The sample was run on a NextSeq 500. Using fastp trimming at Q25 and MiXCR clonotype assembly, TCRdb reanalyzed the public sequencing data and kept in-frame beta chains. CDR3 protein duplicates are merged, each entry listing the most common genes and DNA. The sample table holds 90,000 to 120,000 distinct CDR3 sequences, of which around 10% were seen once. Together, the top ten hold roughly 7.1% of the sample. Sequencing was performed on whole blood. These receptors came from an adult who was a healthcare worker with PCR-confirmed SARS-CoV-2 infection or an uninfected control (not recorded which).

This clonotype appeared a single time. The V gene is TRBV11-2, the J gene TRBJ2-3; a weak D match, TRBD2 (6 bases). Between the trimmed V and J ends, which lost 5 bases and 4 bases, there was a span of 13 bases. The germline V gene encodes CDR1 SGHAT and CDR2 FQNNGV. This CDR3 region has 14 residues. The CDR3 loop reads CASSRERQSDTQYF. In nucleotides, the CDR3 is TGTGCCAGCAGCCGGGAGCGCCAATCAGATACGCAGTATTTT.

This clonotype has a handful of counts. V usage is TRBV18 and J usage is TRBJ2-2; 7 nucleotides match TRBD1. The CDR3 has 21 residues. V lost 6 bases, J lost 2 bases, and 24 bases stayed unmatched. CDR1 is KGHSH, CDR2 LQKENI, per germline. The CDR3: CASSPTVFNTRRTGNTGELFF. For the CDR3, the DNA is TGTGCCAGCTCCCCAACTGTATTTAACACTCGGAGGACAGGAAACACCGGGGAGCTGTTTTTT.

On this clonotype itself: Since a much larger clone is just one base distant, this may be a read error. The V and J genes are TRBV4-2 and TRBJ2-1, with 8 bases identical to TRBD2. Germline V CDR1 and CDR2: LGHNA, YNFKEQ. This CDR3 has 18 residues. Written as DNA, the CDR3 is TGTGTCAGCAGCCAAGATTTCGGGACTAGACTTGCCCACGATGAGCAGTTCTTC. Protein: CVSSQDFGTRLAHDEQFF.

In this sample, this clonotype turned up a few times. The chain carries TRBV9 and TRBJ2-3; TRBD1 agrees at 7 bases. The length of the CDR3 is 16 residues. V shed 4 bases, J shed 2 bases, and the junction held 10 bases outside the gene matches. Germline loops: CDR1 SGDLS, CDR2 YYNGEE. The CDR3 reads CASSPSDRKITDTQYF. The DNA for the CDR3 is TGTGCCAGCAGCCCGTCGGACAGGAAAATCACAGATACGCAGTATTTT.

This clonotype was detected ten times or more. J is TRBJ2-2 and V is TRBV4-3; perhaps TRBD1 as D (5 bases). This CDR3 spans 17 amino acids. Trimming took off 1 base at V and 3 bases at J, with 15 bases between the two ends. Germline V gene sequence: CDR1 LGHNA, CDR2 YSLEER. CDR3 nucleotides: TGCGCCAGCAGCCAAGCGCCATCGACAGTCCACACCGGGGAGCTGTTTTTT. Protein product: CASSQAPSTVHTGELFF.